Below are 2 T cell receptor beta chains sequenced from a single sample in a study of blood T cell repertoires in COVID-19. Assay: immunoSEQ multiplex PCR; the TCRdb copy retains only in-frame clones and omits some. The sample records 100,000 to 110,000 clones, approximately 87% being singletons. The specimen sequenced was peripheral blood. These receptors were obtained from a human donor in a cohort sampled during active COVID-19.

The chain employs TRBV15 and TRBJ1-2; D gene unclear. The V gene's germline CDR1 is LNHNV and CDR2 YYDKDF (reference sequence). The germline V and J ends were trimmed by 1 base and 8 bases, with 11 bases remaining between them. The CDR3 totals 13 residues. Written as DNA, the CDR3 is TGTGCCACCAGCAGAGTGGAATGGGCCGGCTACACCTTC. Translation: CATSRVEWAGYTF.

On this clone itself: Other DNA sequences in this sample translate to the same CDR3. V is TRBV3-1 (or the pseudogene TRBV3-2) and J is TRBJ2-7; D remains ambiguous. Germline loops: CDR1 LGHDT, CDR2 YNNKEL (reference sequence). The CDR3 totals 12 residues. V gave up 3 bases and J gave up 0 bases, with 3 bases separating them. DNA of the CDR3: TGTGCCAGCAGCCATAGCTCCTACGAGCAGTACTTC. This codes for CASSHSSYEQYF.